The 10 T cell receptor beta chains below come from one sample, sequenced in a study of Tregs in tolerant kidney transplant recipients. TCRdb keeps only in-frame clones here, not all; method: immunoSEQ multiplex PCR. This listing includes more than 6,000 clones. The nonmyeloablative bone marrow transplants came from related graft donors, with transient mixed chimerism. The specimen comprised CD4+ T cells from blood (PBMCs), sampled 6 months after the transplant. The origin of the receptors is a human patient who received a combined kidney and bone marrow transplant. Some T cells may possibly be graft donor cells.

The covered CDR3 bases are TGCGCCAGCAGCCAGGGGACAGGGTCTAGCACAGATACG. As protein: CASSQGTGSSTDT. The CDR3 in full is CASSQGTGSSTDTQYF. The V gene is TRBV4-1, the J gene TRBJ2-3; TRBD1 matches 9 bases. The sequence runs out 3 residues before the end of the CDR3; the remainder is reconstructed from the germline J gene. This CDR3 is 16 amino acids long. Losses at the gene ends were 3 bases for V and 0 bases for J; bases not matched to a gene: 4. Germline values: CDR1 MGHRA, CDR2 YSYEKL.

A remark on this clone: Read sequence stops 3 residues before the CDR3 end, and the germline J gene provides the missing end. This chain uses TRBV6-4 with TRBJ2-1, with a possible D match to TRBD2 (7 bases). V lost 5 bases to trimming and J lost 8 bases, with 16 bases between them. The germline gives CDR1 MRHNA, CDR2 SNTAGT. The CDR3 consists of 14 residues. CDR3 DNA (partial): TGTGCCAGCAGTCCCGGACTAGGGGGGGATGAG. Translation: CASSPGLGGDE. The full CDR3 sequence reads CASSPGLGGDEQFF.

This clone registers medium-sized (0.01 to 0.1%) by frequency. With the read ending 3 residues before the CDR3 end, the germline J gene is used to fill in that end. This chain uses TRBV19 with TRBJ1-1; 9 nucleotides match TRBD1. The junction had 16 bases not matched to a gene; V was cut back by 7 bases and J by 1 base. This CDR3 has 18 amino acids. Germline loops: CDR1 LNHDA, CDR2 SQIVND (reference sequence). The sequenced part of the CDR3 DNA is TGTGCCAGTACCTCAAAGGTGGGTCAGGGACAGGGGAACACTGAA. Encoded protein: CASTSKVGQGQGNTE. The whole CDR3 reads CASTSKVGQGQGNTEAFF.

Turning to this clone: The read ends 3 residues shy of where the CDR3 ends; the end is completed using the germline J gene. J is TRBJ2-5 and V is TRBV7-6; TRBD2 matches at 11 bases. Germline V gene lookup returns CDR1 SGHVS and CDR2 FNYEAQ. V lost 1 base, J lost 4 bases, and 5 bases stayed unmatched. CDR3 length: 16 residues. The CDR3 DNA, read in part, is TGTGCCAGCAGCTTAGGACTAGCGGGGCGCGGAGAGACC. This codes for CASSLGLAGRGET. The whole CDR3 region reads CASSLGLAGRGETQYF.

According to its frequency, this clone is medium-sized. CDR3 DNA, as far as it was read: TGTGCCATCAGTTTAACTAGCGGGACCACGAACACCGGGGAG. Protein product: CAISLTSGTTNTGE. The CDR3, in full, reads CAISLTSGTTNTGELFF. The V gene is TRBV10-3, the J gene TRBJ2-2; 10 nucleotides match TRBD2. The CDR3 end lies 3 residues beyond the end of the read and is filled in from the germline J gene. The CDR3 consists of 17 residues. In germline, CDR1 is ENHRY, CDR2 SYGVKD. V lost 5 bases and J lost 0; bases outside the gene matches: 6.

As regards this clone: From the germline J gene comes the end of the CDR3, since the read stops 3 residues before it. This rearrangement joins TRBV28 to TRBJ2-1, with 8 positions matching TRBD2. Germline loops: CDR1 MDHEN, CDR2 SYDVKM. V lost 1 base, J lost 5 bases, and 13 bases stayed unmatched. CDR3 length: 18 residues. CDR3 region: CASSLSVGLGALHNEQFF. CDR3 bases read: TGTGCCAGCAGTTTATCGGTGGGACTAGGGGCGCTGCACAATGAG. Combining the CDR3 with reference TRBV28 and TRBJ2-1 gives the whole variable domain DVKVTQSSRYLVKRTGEKVFLECVQDMDHENMFWYRQDPGLGLRLIYFSYDVKMKEKGDIPEGYSVSREKKERFSLILESASTNQTSMYLCASSLSVGLGALHNEQFFGPGTRLTVL.

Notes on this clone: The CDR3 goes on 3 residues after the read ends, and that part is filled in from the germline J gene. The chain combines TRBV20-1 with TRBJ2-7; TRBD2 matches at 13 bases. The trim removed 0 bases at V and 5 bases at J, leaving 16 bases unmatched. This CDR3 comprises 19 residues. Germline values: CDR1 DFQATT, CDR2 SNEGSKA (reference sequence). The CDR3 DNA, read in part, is TGCAGTGCTAGAGATCGGCAGTGGGGACTAGCGGGACCCCCCAACGAG. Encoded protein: CSARDRQWGLAGPPNE. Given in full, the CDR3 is CSARDRQWGLAGPPNEQYF.

CDR3 DNA (partial): TGCAGTGCTAGAGATTCGGGCGGGGGGAGGTCCTACGAG. Amino acid sequence: CSARDSGGGRSYE. The whole CDR3 region reads CSARDSGGGRSYEQYF. The V and J genes are TRBV20-1 and TRBJ2-7; 8 bases are a match to TRBD2. The DNA ends 3 residues before the CDR3 does, and the rest of the CDR3 is filled in from the germline J gene. The V gene's germline CDR1 is DFQATT and CDR2 SNEGSKA (reference sequence). V dropped 0 bases and J dropped 1; count of bases not matched to a gene: 8. The CDR3 sequence is 16 residues long.

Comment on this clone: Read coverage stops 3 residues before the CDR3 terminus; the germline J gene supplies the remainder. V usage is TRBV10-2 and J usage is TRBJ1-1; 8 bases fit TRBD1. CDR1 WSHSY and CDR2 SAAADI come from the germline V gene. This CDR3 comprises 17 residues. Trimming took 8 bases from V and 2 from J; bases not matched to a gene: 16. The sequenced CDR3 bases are TGCGCCAGCGGCAGGGATCAATCCGGGACAGGAAACACTGAA. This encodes CASGRDQSGTGNTE. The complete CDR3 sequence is CASGRDQSGTGNTEAFF.

The part of the CDR3 DNA that was read is TGCGCCAGCAGCGCACGACAGGGGTACTACGAG. Amino acid sequence: CASSARQGYYE. The full CDR3 reads CASSARQGYYEQYF. The V gene is TRBV5-1, the J gene TRBJ2-7; TRBD1 matches at 8 bases. Read data end 3 residues before the CDR3 end; the end is taken from the germline J gene. V trimming: 4 bases; J trimming: 3 bases; junction bases outside the gene matches: 6. The CDR3 is 14 amino acids. CDR1 is SGHRS, CDR2 YFSETQ, per germline. The entire variable domain, with the rest obtained from reference TRBV5-1 and TRBJ2-7, is as follows: KAGVTQTPRYLIKTRGQQVTLSCSPISGHRSVSWYQQTPGQGLQFLFEYFSETQRNKGNFPGRFSGRQFSNSRSEMNVSTLELGDSALYLCASSARQGYYEQYFGPGTRLTVT.